This T cell receptor beta chain was obtained from a study of cytotoxic CD8 clonotypes in ibrutinib-treated CLL. Study information: Patients: more than nine relapsed/refractory, under 16 treatment-naive, 17 IGHV unmutated. With a range of 6 to 36, the median treatment time before response samples were taken was eleven to twelve months. Study-level findings and limits: Baseline levels were approached again at progression, after clonality had risen at ibrutinib response.

A word on this clone: Its target is not known.

Deep sequencing aimed at 1 in 200,000 to 1 in 1 million T cells' resolution. Sequencing was performed with immunoSEQ multiplex PCR; in TCRdb, only in-frame clones are kept and a portion is missing. The table has approximately 300,000 clones, more than 65% seen once. Germline V gene lookup returns CDR1 SGHRS and CDR2 YFSETQ. Trimming took 0 bases from V and 9 from J, leaving 9 bases between them. The CDR3 has 12 residues. The receptor was derived from a human donor with chronic lymphocytic leukemia. This material consisted of PBMCs, taken before ibrutinib treatment. This sequence joins TRBV5-1 and TRBJ2-5; no clear D gene. The CDR3 loop reads CASSLESEPQYF. The CDR3 DNA reads TGCGCCAGCAGCTTGGAGTCTGAACCCCAGTACTTC.